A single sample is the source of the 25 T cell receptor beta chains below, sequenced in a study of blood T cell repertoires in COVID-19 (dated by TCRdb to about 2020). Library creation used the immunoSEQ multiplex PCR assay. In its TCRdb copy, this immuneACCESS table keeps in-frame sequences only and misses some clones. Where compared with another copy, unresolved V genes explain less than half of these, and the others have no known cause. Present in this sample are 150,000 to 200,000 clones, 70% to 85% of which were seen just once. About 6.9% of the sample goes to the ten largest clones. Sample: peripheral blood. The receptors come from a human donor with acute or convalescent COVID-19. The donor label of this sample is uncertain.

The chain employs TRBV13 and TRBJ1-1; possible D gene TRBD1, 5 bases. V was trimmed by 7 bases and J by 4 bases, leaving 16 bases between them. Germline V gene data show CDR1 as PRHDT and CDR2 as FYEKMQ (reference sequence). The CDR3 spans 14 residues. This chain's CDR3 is CASTEAGRFTEAFF. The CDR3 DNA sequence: TGTGCCAGCACCGAGGCGGGGCGTTTCACTGAAGCTTTCTTT. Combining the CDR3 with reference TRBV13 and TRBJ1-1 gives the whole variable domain AAGVIQSPRHLIKEKRETATLKCYPIPRHDTVYWYQQGPGQDPQFLISFYEKMQSDKGSIPDRFSAQQFSDYHSELNMSSLELGDSALYFCASTEAGRFTEAFFGQGTRLTVV.

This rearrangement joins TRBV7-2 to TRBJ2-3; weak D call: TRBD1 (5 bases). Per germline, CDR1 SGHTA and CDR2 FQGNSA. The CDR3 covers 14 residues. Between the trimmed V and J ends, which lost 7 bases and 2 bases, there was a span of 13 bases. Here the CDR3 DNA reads TGTGCCAGCACCCCTGGGGCGATCACAGATACGCAGTATTTT. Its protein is CASTPGAITDTQYF. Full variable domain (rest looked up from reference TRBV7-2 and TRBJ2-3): GAGVSQSPSNKVTEKGKDVELRCDPISGHTALYWYRQSLGQGLEFLIYFQGNSAPDKSGLPSDRFSAERTGGSVSTLTIQRTQQEDSAVYLCASTPGAITDTQYFGPGTRLTVL.

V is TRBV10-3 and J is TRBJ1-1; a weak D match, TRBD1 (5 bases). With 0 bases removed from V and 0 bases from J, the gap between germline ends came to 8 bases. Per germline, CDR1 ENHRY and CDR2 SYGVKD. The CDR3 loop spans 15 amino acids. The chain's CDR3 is CAISESSGMNTEAFF. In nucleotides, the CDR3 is TGTGCCATCAGTGAGTCTTCAGGGATGAACACTGAAGCTTTCTTT.

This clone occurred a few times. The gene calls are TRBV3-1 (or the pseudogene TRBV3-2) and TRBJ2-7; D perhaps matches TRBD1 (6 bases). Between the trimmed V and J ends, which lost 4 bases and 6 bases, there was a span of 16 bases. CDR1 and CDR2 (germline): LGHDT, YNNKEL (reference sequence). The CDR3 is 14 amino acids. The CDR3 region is CASSRGPTGGEQYF. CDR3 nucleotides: TGTGCCAGCAGCCGAGGCCCGACAGGCGGCGAGCAGTACTTC.

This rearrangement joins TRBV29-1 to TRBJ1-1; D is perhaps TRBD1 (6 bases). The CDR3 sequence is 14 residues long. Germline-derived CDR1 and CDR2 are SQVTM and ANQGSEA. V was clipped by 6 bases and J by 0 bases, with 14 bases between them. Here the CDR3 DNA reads TGCAGCGTCGCACAACAGGGAATGAACACTGAAGCTTTCTTT. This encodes CSVAQQGMNTEAFF.

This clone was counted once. The DNA of the CDR3 is TGTGCCAGTAGTATATTGGGGACAGTAGGAGGCTACACCTTC. Amino acids: CASSILGTVGGYTF. The rearrangement uses TRBV19 and TRBJ1-2, with TRBD1 matching over 7 bases. CDR3 size: 14 residues. After removal of 2 bases from V and 8 bases from J, the junction contained 8 bases not matched to a gene. CDR1 is LNHDA and CDR2 is SQIVND in the germline V gene (reference sequence).

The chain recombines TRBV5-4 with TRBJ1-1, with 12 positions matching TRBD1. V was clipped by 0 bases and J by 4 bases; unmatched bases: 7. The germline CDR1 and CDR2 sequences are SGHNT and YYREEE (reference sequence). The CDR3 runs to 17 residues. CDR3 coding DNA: TGTGCCAGCAGCTTGGCTCCGGGACAGGGGGCGTCCACTGAAGCTTTCTTT. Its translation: CASSLAPGQGASTEAFF.

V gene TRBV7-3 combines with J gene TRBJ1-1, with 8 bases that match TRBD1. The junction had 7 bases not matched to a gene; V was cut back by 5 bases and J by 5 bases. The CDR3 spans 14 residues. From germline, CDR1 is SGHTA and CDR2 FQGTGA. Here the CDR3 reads CASSQDRGRTEAFF. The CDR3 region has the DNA TGTGCCAGCAGCCAAGACAGGGGTAGGACTGAAGCTTTCTTT.

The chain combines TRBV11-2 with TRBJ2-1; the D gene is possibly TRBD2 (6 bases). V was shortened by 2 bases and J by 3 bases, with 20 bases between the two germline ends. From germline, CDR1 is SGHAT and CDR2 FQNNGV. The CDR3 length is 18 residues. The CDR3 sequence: CASSLRELAAGYYNEQFF. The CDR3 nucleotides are TGTGCCAGCAGCTTAAGGGAACTAGCCGCGGGTTACTACAATGAGCAGTTCTTC.

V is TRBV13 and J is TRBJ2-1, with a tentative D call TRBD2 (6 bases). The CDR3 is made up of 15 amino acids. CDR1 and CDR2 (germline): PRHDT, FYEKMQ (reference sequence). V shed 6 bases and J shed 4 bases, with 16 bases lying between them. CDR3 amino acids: CASSSYSGLYNEQFF. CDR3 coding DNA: TGTGCCAGCAGTTCGTATAGCGGACTGTACAATGAGCAGTTCTTC.

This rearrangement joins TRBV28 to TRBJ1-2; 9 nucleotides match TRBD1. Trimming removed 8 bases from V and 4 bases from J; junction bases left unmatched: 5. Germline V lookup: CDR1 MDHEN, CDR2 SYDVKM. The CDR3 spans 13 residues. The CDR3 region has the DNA TGTGCCAGCCGAACAGGGGGCGGCTATGGCTACACCTTC. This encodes CASRTGGGYGYTF.

CDR3 sequence (DNA): TGTGCCAGCTCTTGGGCTAGCGTTCCAGATACGCAGTATTTT. It encodes CASSWASVPDTQYF. V gene TRBV28 combines with J gene TRBJ2-3, with D perhaps TRBD2 (6 bases). This CDR3 has 14 amino acids. V shed 8 bases and J shed 4 bases, with 16 bases lying between them. Per the germline V gene, CDR1 is MDHEN and CDR2 is SYDVKM. The whole variable domain, remainder taken from reference TRBV28 and TRBJ2-3, is DVKVTQSSRYLVKRTGEKVFLECVQDMDHENMFWYRQDPGLGLRLIYFSYDVKMKEKGDIPEGYSVSREKKERFSLILESASTNQTSMYLCASSWASVPDTQYFGPGTRLTVL.

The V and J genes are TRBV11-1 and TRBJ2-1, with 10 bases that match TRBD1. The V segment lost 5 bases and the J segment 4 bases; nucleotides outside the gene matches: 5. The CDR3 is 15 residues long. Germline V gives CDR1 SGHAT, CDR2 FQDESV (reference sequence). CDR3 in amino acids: CASSQGQGSYNEQFF. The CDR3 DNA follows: TGTGCCAGCAGCCAGGGACAGGGGTCGTACAATGAGCAGTTCTTC.

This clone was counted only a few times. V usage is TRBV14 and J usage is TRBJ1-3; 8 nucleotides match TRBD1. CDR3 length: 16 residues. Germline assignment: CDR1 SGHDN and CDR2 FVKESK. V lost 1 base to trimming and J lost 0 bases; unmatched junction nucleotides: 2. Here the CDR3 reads CASSQGGTGSGNTIYF. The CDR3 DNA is TGTGCCAGCAGCCAAGGCGGGACAGGCTCTGGAAACACCATATATTTT.

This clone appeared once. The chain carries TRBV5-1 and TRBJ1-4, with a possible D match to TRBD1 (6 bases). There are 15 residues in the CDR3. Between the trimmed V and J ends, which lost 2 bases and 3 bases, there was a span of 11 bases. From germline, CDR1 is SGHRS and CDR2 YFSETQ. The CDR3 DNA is TGCGCCAGCAGCTTCCAGGGGTTTTCTAATGAAAAACTGTTTTTT. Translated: CASSFQGFSNEKLFF.

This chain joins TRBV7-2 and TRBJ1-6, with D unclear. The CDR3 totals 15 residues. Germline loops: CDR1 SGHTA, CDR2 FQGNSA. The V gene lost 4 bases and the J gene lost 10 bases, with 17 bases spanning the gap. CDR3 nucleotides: TGTGCCAGCAGCTCCCTTGGGCCAAATCAGTCACCCCTCCACTTT. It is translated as CASSSLGPNQSPLHF.

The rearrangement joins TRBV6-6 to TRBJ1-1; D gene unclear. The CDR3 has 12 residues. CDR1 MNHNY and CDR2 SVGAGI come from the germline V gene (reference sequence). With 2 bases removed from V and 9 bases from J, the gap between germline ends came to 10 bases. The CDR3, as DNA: TGTGCCAGCAGTTACCCCCCGAGTAAAGCTTTCTTT. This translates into CASSYPPSKAFF.

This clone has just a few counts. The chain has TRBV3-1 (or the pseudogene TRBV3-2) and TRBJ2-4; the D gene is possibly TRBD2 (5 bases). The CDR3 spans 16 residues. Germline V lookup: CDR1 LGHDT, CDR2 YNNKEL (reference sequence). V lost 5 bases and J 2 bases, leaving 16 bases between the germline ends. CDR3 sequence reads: CASSWARTYTKNIQYF. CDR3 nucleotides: TGTGCCAGCAGCTGGGCTCGGACTTATACCAAAAACATTCAGTACTTC.

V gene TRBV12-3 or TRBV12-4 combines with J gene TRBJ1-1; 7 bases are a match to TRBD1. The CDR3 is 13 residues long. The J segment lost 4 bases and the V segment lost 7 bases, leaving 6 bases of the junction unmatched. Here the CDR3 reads CASTLTGFTEAFF. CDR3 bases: TGTGCCAGCACCTTGACAGGGTTCACTGAAGCTTTCTTT.

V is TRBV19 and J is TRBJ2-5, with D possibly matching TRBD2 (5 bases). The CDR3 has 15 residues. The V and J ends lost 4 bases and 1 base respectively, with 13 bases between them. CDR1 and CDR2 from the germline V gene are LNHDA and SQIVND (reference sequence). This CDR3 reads CASSTSGGVQETQYF. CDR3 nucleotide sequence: TGTGCCAGTAGTACGTCTGGAGGCGTCCAAGAGACCCAGTACTTC.

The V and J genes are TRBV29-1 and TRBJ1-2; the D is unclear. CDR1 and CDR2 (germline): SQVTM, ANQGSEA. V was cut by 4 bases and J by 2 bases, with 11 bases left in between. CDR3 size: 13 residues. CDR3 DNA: TGCAGCGTTGCAATGACGGGAAACTATGGCTACACCTTC. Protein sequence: CSVAMTGNYGYTF.

The chain's CDR3 is CGATGQGEDEQYF. The DNA of the CDR3 is TGTGGCGCGACGGGACAGGGCGAAGACGAGCAGTACTTC. The V and J genes are TRBV28 and TRBJ2-7; 9 bases map to TRBD1. The length of the CDR3 is 13 residues. CDR1 MDHEN and CDR2 SYDVKM come from the germline V gene.

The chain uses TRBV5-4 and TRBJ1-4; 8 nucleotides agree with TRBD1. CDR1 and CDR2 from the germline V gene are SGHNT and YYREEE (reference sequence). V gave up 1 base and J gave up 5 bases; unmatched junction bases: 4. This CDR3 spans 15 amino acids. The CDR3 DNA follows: TGTGCCAGCAGCTTGCGTGGGACAGGCAATGAAAAACTGTTTTTT. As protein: CASSLRGTGNEKLFF.

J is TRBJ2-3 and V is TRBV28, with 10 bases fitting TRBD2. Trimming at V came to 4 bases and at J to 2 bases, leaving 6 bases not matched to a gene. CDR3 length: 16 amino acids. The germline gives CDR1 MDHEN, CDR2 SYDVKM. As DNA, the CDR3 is TGTGCCAGCAGTTCGGGGACTAGCGCTTTCACAGATACGCAGTATTTT. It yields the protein CASSSGTSAFTDTQYF.

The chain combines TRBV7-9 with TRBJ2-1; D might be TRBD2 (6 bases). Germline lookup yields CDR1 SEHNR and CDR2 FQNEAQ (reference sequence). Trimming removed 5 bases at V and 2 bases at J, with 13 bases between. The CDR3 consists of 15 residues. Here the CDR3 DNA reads TGTGCCAGCAGCATCATAGCGGACACCTACAATGAGCAGTTCTTC. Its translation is CASSIIADTYNEQFF.